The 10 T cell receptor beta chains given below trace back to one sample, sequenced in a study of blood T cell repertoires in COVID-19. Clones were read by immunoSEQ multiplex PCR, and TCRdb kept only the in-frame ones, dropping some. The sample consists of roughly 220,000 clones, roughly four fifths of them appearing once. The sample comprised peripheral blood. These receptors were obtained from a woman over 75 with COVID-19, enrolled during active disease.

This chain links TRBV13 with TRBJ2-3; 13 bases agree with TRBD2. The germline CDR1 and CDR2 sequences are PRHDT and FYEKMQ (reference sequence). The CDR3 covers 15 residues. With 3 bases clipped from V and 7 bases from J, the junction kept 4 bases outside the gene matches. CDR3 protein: CASSLWGLAGHTQYF. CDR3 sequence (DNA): TGTGCCAGCAGCTTGTGGGGACTAGCGGGGCATACGCAGTATTTT.

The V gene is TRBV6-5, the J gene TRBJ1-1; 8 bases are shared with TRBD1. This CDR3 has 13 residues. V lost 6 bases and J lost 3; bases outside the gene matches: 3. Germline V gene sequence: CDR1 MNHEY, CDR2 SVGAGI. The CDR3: CASSLQGDTEAFF. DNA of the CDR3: TGTGCCAGCAGCTTACAGGGGGACACTGAAGCTTTCTTT.

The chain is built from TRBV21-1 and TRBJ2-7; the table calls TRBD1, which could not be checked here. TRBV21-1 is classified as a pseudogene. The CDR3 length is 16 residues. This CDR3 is CASSQRKGAPSYEQYF. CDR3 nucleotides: TGTGCCAGCAGCCAAAGGAAAGGGGCGCCCTCCTACGAGCAGTACTTC.

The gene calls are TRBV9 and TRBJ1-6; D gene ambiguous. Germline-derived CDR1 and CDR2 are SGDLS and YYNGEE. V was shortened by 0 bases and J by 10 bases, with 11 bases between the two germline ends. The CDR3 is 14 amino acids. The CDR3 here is CASSVGPPQSPLHF. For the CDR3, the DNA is TGTGCCAGCAGCGTAGGCCCGCCTCAGTCACCCCTCCACTTT.

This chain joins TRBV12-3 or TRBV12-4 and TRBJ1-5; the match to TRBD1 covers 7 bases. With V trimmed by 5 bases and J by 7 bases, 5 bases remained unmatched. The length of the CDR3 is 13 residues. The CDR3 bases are TGTGCCAGCAGTCGGGACAGTGGACAGCCCCAGCATTTT. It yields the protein CASSRDSGQPQHF.

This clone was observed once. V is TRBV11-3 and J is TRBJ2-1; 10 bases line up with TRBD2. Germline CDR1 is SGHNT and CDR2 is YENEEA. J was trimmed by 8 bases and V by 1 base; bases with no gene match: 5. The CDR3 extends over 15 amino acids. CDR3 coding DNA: TGTGCCAGCAGCTTAGTCACTAGCGGGGTAGATGAGCAGTTCTTC. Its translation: CASSLVTSGVDEQFF. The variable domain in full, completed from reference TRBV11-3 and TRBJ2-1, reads EAGVVQSPRYKIIEKKQPVAFWCNPISGHNTLYWYLQNLGQGPELLIRYENEEAVDDSQLPKDRFSAERLKGVDSTLKIQPAELGDSAVYLCASSLVTSGVDEQFFGPGTRLTVL.

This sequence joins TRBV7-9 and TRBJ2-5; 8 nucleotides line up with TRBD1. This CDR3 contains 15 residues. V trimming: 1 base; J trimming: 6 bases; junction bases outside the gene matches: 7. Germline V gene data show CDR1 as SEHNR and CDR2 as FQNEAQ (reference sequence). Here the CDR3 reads CASSLGTGRSKTQYF. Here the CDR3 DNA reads TGTGCCAGCAGCTTAGGGACAGGGCGGTCGAAGACCCAGTACTTC.

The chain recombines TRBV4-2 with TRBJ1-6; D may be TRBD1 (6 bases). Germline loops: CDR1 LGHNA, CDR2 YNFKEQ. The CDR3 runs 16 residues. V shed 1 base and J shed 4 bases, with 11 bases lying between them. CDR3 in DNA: TGTGCCAGCAGCCAAGTCTCGGGGACATATAATTCACCCCTCCACTTT. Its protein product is CASSQVSGTYNSPLHF.

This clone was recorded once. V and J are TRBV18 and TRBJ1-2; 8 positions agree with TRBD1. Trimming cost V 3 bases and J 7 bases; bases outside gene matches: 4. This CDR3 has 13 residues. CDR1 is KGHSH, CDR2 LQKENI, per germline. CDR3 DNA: TGTGCCAGCTCACCGGACAGGGTAGCTGGCTACACCTTC. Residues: CASSPDRVAGYTF.

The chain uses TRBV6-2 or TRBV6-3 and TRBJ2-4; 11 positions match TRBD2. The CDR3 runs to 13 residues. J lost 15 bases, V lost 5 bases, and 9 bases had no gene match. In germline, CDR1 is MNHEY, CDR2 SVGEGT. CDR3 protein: CASSRSWTSGWYF. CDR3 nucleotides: TGTGCCAGCAGTCGATCTTGGACTAGCGGGTGGTACTTC.